The next 21 T cell receptor beta chains were all read from a single sample in a study of PD-L1 blockade in urothelial cancer. Only in-frame clones appear in the TCRdb table, and some are missing; sequencing was by immunoSEQ multiplex PCR. The sample lists about 90,000 clones; roughly 90% were seen once. The sequences come from PBMCs, collected around atezolizumab (anti-PD-L1) treatment. These receptors were collected from a man aged 55 to 70 with urothelial cancer.

V and J are TRBV5-4 and TRBJ1-4; 8 bases match TRBD1. There are 13 residues in the CDR3. Germline loops: CDR1 SGHNT, CDR2 YYREEE (reference sequence). Trimming cost V 5 bases and J 8 bases; bases outside gene matches: 5. The CDR3: CASSQDRAEKLFF. Written as DNA, the CDR3 is TGTGCCAGCAGTCAGGACAGGGCCGAAAAACTGTTTTTT.

This rearrangement joins TRBV2 to TRBJ2-1; D is ambiguous. The CDR3 is 13 residues long. Germline CDR1 is SNHLY and CDR2 is FYNNEI. Trimming removed 7 bases at V and 0 bases at J, with 7 bases between. The CDR3 loop reads CASNFYSYNEQFF. The CDR3 nucleotides are TGTGCCAGCAACTTCTACTCCTACAATGAGCAGTTCTTC.

This clone was detected only once. This chain links TRBV30 with TRBJ2-2; 9 nucleotides match TRBD2. Germline V gene lookup returns CDR1 GTSNPN and CDR2 SVGIG (reference sequence). This CDR3 contains 17 residues. Trimming cost V 4 bases and J 7 bases; bases outside gene matches: 16. CDR3 in amino acids: CAWNKLAGDFPRGELFF. CDR3 DNA sequence: TGTGCCTGGAACAAACTAGCGGGCGACTTCCCCCGCGGGGAGCTGTTTTTT.

The chain combines TRBV7-2 with TRBJ2-5, with a possible D match to TRBD1 (5 bases). CDR1 and CDR2 (germline): SGHTA, FQGNSA. The CDR3 runs to 15 residues. Trimming pared 4 bases from V and 4 bases from J, leaving 16 bases between. This chain's CDR3 is CASSSGARVRETQYF. The CDR3 coding sequence is TGTGCCAGCAGCTCAGGTGCCAGGGTTAGAGAGACCCAGTACTTC.

CDR3 nucleotides: TGTGCCAGCAGCGGTCAGGTTTTCCAAGAGACCCAGTACTTC. Translation gives CASSGQVFQETQYF. The genes are TRBV9 and TRBJ2-5; no reliable D call. With 3 bases removed from V and 1 base from J, the gap between germline ends came to 10 bases. Germline V CDR1 and CDR2: SGDLS, YYNGEE. This CDR3 has 14 amino acids.

This chain joins TRBV6-5 and TRBJ1-5; 7 positions agree with TRBD1. CDR1 is MNHEY, CDR2 SVGAGI, per germline. The CDR3 loop spans 15 amino acids. With 2 bases clipped from V and 4 bases from J, the junction kept 5 bases outside the gene matches. In DNA form, the CDR3 reads TGTGCCAGCAGTTACACAGGGGCCAAAAATCAGCCCCAGCATTTT. This codes for CASSYTGAKNQPQHF.

V gene TRBV7-2 combines with J gene TRBJ2-5; 10 positions agree with TRBD2. V lost 3 bases, J lost 5 bases, and 3 bases stayed unmatched. The CDR3 is 14 amino acids. Germline V CDR1 and CDR2: SGHTA, FQGNSA. This chain's CDR3 is CASSFQRGGETQYF. For the CDR3, the DNA is TGTGCCAGCAGCTTTCAGCGGGGGGGGGAGACCCAGTACTTC.

The chain carries TRBV30 and TRBJ2-1, with 8 bases aligning to TRBD1. The CDR3 has 12 residues. Trimming took 3 bases from V and 9 from J; bases not matched to a gene: 4. CDR1 is GTSNPN and CDR2 is SVGIG in the germline V gene (reference sequence). The DNA of the CDR3 is TGTGCCTGGAGGGGACAGGCAGGTGAGCAGTTCTTC. It translates to CAWRGQAGEQFF.

The chain recombines TRBV5-1 with TRBJ1-3; 7 bases are a match to TRBD1. The junction had 8 bases not matched to a gene; V was cut back by 4 bases and J by 4 bases. The germline CDR1 and CDR2 sequences are SGHRS and YFSETQ. The CDR3 runs 15 residues. The CDR3 DNA reads TGCGCCAGCAGCAGCCGGGGACAGTTCGGAAACACCATATATTTT. This encodes CASSSRGQFGNTIYF.

The V gene is TRBV2, the J gene TRBJ2-7; D not resolved. Trimming took 9 bases from V and 11 from J, leaving 17 bases between them. Germline V CDR1 and CDR2: SNHLY, FYNNEI. The CDR3 covers 11 residues. CDR3 in amino acids: CASPRFGVEYF. The CDR3 DNA sequence: TGTGCCAGTCCGAGGTTTGGTGTTGAGTACTTC.

This sequence joins TRBV7-2 and TRBJ2-7; possibly TRBD2 for D (6 bases). CDR3 length: 18 amino acids. The V gene's germline CDR1 is SGHTA and CDR2 FQGNSA. V lost 1 base and J 1 base, leaving 20 bases between the germline ends. The CDR3 DNA sequence: TGTGCCAGCAGCTTAGGTTATTCGGGCCTAGCGCTTTCCTACGAGCAGTACTTC. Its translation: CASSLGYSGLALSYEQYF.

The chain couples TRBV5-6 to TRBJ1-5; 9 bases map to TRBD1. The CDR3 is 14 amino acids. Germline values: CDR1 SGHDT, CDR2 YYEEEE. J was trimmed by 4 bases and V by 3 bases; bases with no gene match: 2. Here the CDR3 DNA reads TGTGCCAGCAGCTGGGGGACAGGGAATCAGCCCCAGCATTTT. It translates to CASSWGTGNQPQHF.

The chain combines TRBV19 with TRBJ1-4, with 8 bases that match TRBD1. V shed 4 bases and J 5 bases; nucleotides not matched to a gene: 6. This CDR3 region has 15 residues. Germline lookup yields CDR1 LNHDA and CDR2 SQIVND (reference sequence). CDR3 DNA: TGTGCCAGTAGTAAGGGGGACAGGCAAAATGAAAAACTGTTTTTT. Its protein product is CASSKGDRQNEKLFF.

This chain links TRBV10-1 with TRBJ2-2, with a possible D match to TRBD2 (5 bases). V lost 3 bases and J lost 6, with 5 bases in between. CDR1 WNHNN and CDR2 SYGVQD come from the germline V gene (reference sequence). The CDR3 length is 12 residues. The CDR3 is CASSELAGELFF. The CDR3 nucleotides are TGCGCCAGCAGTGAACTAGCCGGGGAGCTGTTTTTT.

The J gene is TRBJ1-2, the V gene TRBV7-2; TRBD1 is a possible D gene (5 bases). Looked up from germline, CDR1 is SGHTA and CDR2 is FQGNSA. Trimming pared 1 base from V and 2 bases from J, leaving 11 bases between. The CDR3 is 15 amino acids. The CDR3 nucleotides are TGTGCCAGCAGCTTAGAAGGGGTGGCGAACTATGGCTACACCTTC. It encodes CASSLEGVANYGYTF.

The chain carries TRBV9 and TRBJ2-7; D may be TRBD2 (7 bases). The germline V gene has CDR1 SGDLS and CDR2 YYNGEE. The CDR3 sequence is 14 residues long. The V end lost 0 bases, the J end lost 4 bases, and 11 bases lay between the germline ends. CDR3 DNA: TGTGCCAGCAGCGTAGGCGGGGGCGCGTACGAGCAGTACTTC. Residues: CASSVGGGAYEQYF.

The gene calls are TRBV19 and TRBJ2-1; weak D call: TRBD2 (6 bases). This CDR3 comprises 14 residues. Trimming removed 7 bases from V and 7 bases from J, with 17 bases in between. Germline CDR1 is LNHDA and CDR2 is SQIVND (reference sequence). The CDR3 region is CASKAGPLENEQFF. CDR3 nucleotides: TGTGCCAGTAAAGCGGGCCCCTTGGAGAATGAGCAGTTCTTC.

This rearrangement joins TRBV10-3 to TRBJ2-6; TRBD1 matches at 8 bases. Germline loops: CDR1 ENHRY, CDR2 SYGVKD. The CDR3 sequence is 18 residues long. Germline trimming cut 5 bases from V and 0 bases from J; bases unmatched to any gene: 9. The CDR3 nucleotides read TGTGCCATCAGTATATTGACAGGGGAAACCTCTGGGGCCAACGTCCTGACTTTC. This gives the protein CAISILTGETSGANVLTF.

The genes are TRBV5-1 and TRBJ2-3; D might be TRBD2 (6 bases). V was clipped by 6 bases and J by 3 bases, with 23 bases between them. Looked up from germline, CDR1 is SGHRS and CDR2 is YFSETQ. CDR3 length equals 17 residues. CDR3: CASTEKPGLDPTDTQYF. CDR3 nucleotide sequence: TGCGCCAGCACCGAAAAACCGGGACTCGATCCTACAGATACGCAGTATTTT. Together with reference TRBV5-1 and TRBJ2-3, the CDR3 gives the full variable domain: KAGVTQTPRYLIKTRGQQVTLSCSPISGHRSVSWYQQTPGQGLQFLFEYFSETQRNKGNFPGRFSGRQFSNSRSEMNVSTLELGDSALYLCASTEKPGLDPTDTQYFGPGTRLTVL.

The chain is built from TRBV18 and TRBJ1-3; D may be TRBD1 (5 bases). The V end lost 3 bases, the J end lost 0 bases, and 15 bases lay between the germline ends. Germline V gene data show CDR1 as KGHSH and CDR2 as LQKENI. CDR3 length: 17 amino acids. The CDR3 DNA reads TGTGCCAGCTCACCGACGGTACAGGCACTCTCTGGAAACACCATATATTTT. Its protein is CASSPTVQALSGNTIYF.

The chain joins TRBV5-1 to TRBJ2-7, with 10 bases identical to TRBD1. Germline values: CDR1 SGHRS, CDR2 YFSETQ. CDR3 length: 14 residues. V was pared by 4 bases and J by 3 bases, with 4 bases of the junction left unmatched. The CDR3 bases are TGCGCCAGCAGCGCCGGACAGGGGGTCTACGAGCAGTACTTC. The encoded protein is CASSAGQGVYEQYF.